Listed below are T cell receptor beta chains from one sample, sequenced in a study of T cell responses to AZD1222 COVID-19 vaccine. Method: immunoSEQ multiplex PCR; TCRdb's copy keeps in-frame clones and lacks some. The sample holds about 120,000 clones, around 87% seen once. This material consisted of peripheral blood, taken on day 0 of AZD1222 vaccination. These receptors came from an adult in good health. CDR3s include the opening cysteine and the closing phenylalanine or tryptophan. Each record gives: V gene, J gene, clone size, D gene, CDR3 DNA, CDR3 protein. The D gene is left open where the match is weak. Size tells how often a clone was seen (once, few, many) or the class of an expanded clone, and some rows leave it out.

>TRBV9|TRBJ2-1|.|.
TGTGCCAGCAGCGTAGCCCCGGGCCTGAGCTCCTACAATGAGCAGTTCTTC
CASSVAPGLSSYNEQFF
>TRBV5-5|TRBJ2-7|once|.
TGTGCCAGCAGCCCCCAGGTTTACGAGCAGTACTTC
CASSPQVYEQYF
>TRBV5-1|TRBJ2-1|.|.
TGCGCCAGCAGCTTACCAACCTTGGGGGTTACCAATGAGCAGTTCTTC
CASSLPTLGVTNEQFF
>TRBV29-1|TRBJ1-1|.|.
TGCAGCGTTTTTACAGGGAACACTGAAGCTTTCTTT
CSVFTGNTEAFF
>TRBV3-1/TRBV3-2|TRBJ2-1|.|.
TGTGCCAGCAGCCAGGTAATCCCGGGCAATGAGCAGTTCTTC
CASSQVIPGNEQFF
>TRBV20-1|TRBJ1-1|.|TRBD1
TGCAGTGCAAGACAGGGGATGAAAGCTTTCTTT
CSARQGMKAFF
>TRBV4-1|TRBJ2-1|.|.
TGCGCCAGCAGCCAAGATGTGAGCGGCAGCTCCTACAATGAGCAGTTCTTC
CASSQDVSGSSYNEQFF
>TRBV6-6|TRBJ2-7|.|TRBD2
TGTGCCAGCAGTCCTTTTCTAGCGGGAGAGGAGATGGGGCAGTACTTC
CASSPFLAGEEMGQYF
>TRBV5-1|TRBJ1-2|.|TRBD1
TGCGCCAGCAGAAAACAAACAGGGGATTACTATGGCTACACCTTC
CASRKQTGDYYGYTF
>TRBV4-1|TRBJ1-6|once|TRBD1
TGCGCCAGCAGCCACCTCGGACAGGGGGATTATAATTCACCCCTCCACTTT
CASSHLGQGDYNSPLHF
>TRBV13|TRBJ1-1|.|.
TGTGCCAGCAGCCCACGCCGCTTAGCAGGTACTGAAGCTTTCTTT
CASSPRRLAGTEAFF
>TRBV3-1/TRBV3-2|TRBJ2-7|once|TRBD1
TGTGCCAGCAGCCGGGTGGGACAGGCCGACGAGCAGTACTTC
CASSRVGQADEQYF
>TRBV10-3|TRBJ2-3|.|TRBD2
TGTGCCATCAGTGAGGCTAGCGGGGACCTCACAGATACGCAGTATTTT
CAISEASGDLTDTQYF
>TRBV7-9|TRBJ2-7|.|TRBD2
TGTGCCAGCAGCTTCCTGACTAGCGGGGGCTACGAGCAGTACTTC
CASSFLTSGGYEQYF
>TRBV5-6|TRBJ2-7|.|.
TGTGCCAGCAGCGGGGGACCAGGGAGTACCTACGAGCAGTACTTC
CASSGGPGSTYEQYF
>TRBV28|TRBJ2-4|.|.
TGTGCCAGCAGTTTATTCGGTCGGGGGAACATTCAGTACTTC
CASSLFGRGNIQYF
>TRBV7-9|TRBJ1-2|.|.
TGTGCCAGCAAAAGGGACGGACCTGGCTATGGCTACACCTTC
CASKRDGPGYGYTF
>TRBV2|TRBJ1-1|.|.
TGTGCCAGCAGTGAATGGGGCGTCGCCACTGAAGCTTTCTTT
CASSEWGVATEAFF
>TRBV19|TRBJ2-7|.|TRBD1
TGTGCCAGCGGGACAGGAATTAACGAGCAGTACTTC
CASGTGINEQYF
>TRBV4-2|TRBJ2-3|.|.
TGTGCCAGCAGCCAAGCGGTGGTTAGCTGGGAAGATACGCAGTATTTT
CASSQAVVSWEDTQYF
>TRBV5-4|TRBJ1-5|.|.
TGTGCCAGCAGCTTGGGGGGAGATCAGCCCCAGCATTTT
CASSLGGDQPQHF
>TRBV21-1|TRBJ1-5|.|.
TGTGCCAGCAGCAAGGCGCAGGTCGTCATTAGCAATCAGCCCCAGCATTTT
CASSKAQVVISNQPQHF
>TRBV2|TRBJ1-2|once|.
TGTGCCAGCAGTGCTTGGGGGGTGAACTATGGCTACACCTTC
CASSAWGVNYGYTF
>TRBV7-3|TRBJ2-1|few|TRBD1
TGTGCCAGCAGCTTATCGCACAGGGGGGATGAGCAGTTCTTC
CASSLSHRGDEQFF